This paragraph covers one TCR beta chain sequence. This sample is part of a study of blood T cell repertoires in COVID-19. Some clones are missing from TCRdb's copy, which holds only in-frame ones; the method was immunoSEQ multiplex PCR. The top ten hold more than 9.5% of the sample, which has over 130,000 clones, 90% seen once. The length of the CDR3 is 15 residues. Germline assignment: CDR1 SGHTA and CDR2 FQGTGA. V was pared by 1 base and J by 4 bases, with 2 bases of the junction left unmatched. This sequence was found in a woman of 80 years or more with acute or convalescent COVID-19. The sample was peripheral blood. The rearrangement uses TRBV7-3 and TRBJ2-1, with TRBD2 matching over 9 bases. The CDR3 DNA reads as TGTGCCAGCAGCTTAATAGCGGGGGATTACAATGAGCAGTTCTTC. Residues: CASSLIAGDYNEQFF.